A single sample is the source of the 32 T cell receptor beta chains below, sequenced in a study of response to subunit inactivated influenza vaccine. TCRdb passed the RT-PCR reads through MiXCR, listing each CDR3 protein once. The sample yields around 150,000 distinct CDR3 sequences, roughly a tenth seen once. The sequencing used non-naive T cells sorted from PBMCs, collected about 40 days after vaccination. The origin of the receptors is a middle-aged man who received an inactivated influenza vaccine.

The chain is built from TRBV30 and TRBJ2-1, with a tentative D call TRBD1 (5 bases). CDR1 GTSNPN and CDR2 SVGIG come from the germline V gene (reference sequence). The length of the CDR3 is 13 residues. Trimming took 2 bases from V and 7 from J, leaving 12 bases between them. CDR3 sequence: CAWSRAGPNEQFF. CDR3 nucleotides: TGTGCCTGGAGTCGTGCAGGGCCGAATGAGCAGTTCTTC.

This clonotype was observed at least ten times. The chain joins TRBV5-1 to TRBJ1-1; possible D gene TRBD1, 5 bases. This CDR3 contains 14 residues. Germline V CDR1 and CDR2: SGHRS, YFSETQ. The ends were cut back, 5 bases at V and 1 base at J, with 12 bases in the middle. The CDR3 is CASRLGGGNTEAFF. The CDR3 DNA reads as TGCGCCAGCAGGCTTGGGGGAGGGAACACTGAAGCTTTCTTT.

This clonotype was detected ten times or more. The chain is built from TRBV27 and TRBJ1-6; D gene uncertain. This CDR3 region has 12 residues. The V gene's germline CDR1 is MNHEY and CDR2 SMNVEV (reference sequence). Deletions cut 4 bases from V and 5 bases from J, with 3 bases between. The CDR3 sequence: CASSYNNSPLHF. The CDR3 region has the DNA TGTGCCAGCAGTTACAATAATTCACCCCTCCACTTT.

The genes are TRBV18 and TRBJ1-6; D may be TRBD1 (5 bases). The V gene lost 2 bases and the J gene lost 9 bases, with 8 bases spanning the gap. The V gene's germline CDR1 is KGHSH and CDR2 LQKENI. The CDR3 covers 13 residues. The CDR3 DNA sequence: TGTGCCAGCTCACCAGGGGGTACTTCACCCCTCCACTTT. This encodes CASSPGGTSPLHF.

There are many counts of this clonotype. The rearrangement links TRBV12-3 or TRBV12-4 to TRBJ1-3, with no clear D. The CDR3 runs 13 residues. Trimming shortened V by 6 bases and J by 2 bases, and 8 bases separated the two germline ends. The CDR3 DNA follows: TGTGCCAGCAGACCCAGAACTGGAAACACCATATATTTT. It translates to CASRPRTGNTIYF.

This CDR3 is CASSTTPGARQETQYF. CDR3 nucleotide sequence: TGTGCCAGCAGTACCACGCCAGGGGCGCGCCAAGAGACCCAGTACTTC. J is TRBJ2-5 and V is TRBV27; perhaps TRBD1 as D (6 bases). Germline V gene sequence: CDR1 MNHEY, CDR2 SMNVEV (reference sequence). There are 16 residues in the CDR3. The V end was cut by 5 bases, the J end by 1 base, with 17 bases between.

This clonotype was detected ten times or more. The chain recombines TRBV6-2 or TRBV6-3 with TRBJ1-5; D gene ambiguous. V was clipped by 2 bases and J by 7 bases, with 9 bases between them. The CDR3 is 13 residues long. From germline, CDR1 is MNHEY and CDR2 SVGEGT. The CDR3 bases are TGTGCCAGCAGTTACCACACCGGCCAGCCCCAGCATTTT. As protein: CASSYHTGQPQHF.

This clonotype was observed many times. J is TRBJ2-6 and V is TRBV7-2; possible D gene TRBD2, 6 bases. Germline values: CDR1 SGHTA, CDR2 FQGNSA. V lost 5 bases and J lost 4, with 15 bases in between. The CDR3 runs to 16 residues. The CDR3 here is CASSLTSNPGANVLTF. CDR3 sequence (DNA): TGTGCCAGCAGCCTTACTAGCAATCCCGGGGCCAACGTCCTGACTTTC.

This rearrangement joins TRBV4-3 to TRBJ1-1; 7 positions match TRBD1. The J segment lost 6 bases and the V segment lost 0 bases, leaving 10 bases of the junction unmatched. In germline, CDR1 is LGHNA, CDR2 YSLEER. CDR3 length equals 16 residues. The DNA for the CDR3 is TGCGCCAGCAGCCAAGATCCCATACGACAGGGCGCTGAAGCTTTCTTT. Protein sequence: CASSQDPIRQGAEAFF.

This clonotype came up a few times. This sequence joins TRBV20-1 and TRBJ1-5; D is possibly TRBD1 (5 bases). This CDR3 comprises 13 residues. Germline lookup yields CDR1 DFQATT and CDR2 SNEGSKA (reference sequence). Trimming left V 6 bases short and J 0 bases short, with 9 bases between. In nucleotides, the CDR3 is TGCAGTGCCCTTGACAGTAGCAATCAGCCCCAGCATTTT. Translating it yields CSALDSSNQPQHF.

This clonotype was seen more than once but under ten times. The rearrangement joins TRBV5-1 to TRBJ1-2; possibly TRBD1 for D (5 bases). The CDR3 runs to 14 residues. Germline assignment: CDR1 SGHRS and CDR2 YFSETQ. V gave up 0 bases and J gave up 4 bases, with 10 bases separating them. For the CDR3, the DNA is TGCGCCAGCAGCTTGGACGTAGGGGTCTATGGCTACACCTTC. Protein product: CASSLDVGVYGYTF.

This clonotype has a single count. CDR3 in amino acids: CASGGLAGYYNEQFF. The CDR3 DNA follows: TGTGCCAGCGGGGGACTAGCGGGCTACTACAATGAGCAGTTCTTC. The chain recombines TRBV27 with TRBJ2-1, with TRBD2 matching over 12 bases. With V trimmed by 8 bases and J by 3 bases, 5 bases remained unmatched. Germline lookup yields CDR1 MNHEY and CDR2 SMNVEV (reference sequence). CDR3 length: 15 amino acids.

The rearrangement links TRBV24-1 to TRBJ1-4, with D possibly TRBD1 on 6 matching bases. Germline-derived CDR1 and CDR2 are KGHDR and SFDVKD. CDR3 length: 14 amino acids. Trimming stripped 4 bases from V and 6 bases from J, with 11 bases between. The CDR3 loop is CATSDARGDEKLFF. The CDR3 nucleotides are TGTGCCACCAGTGACGCCAGGGGAGATGAAAAACTGTTTTTT.

The rearrangement joins TRBV24-1 to TRBJ2-2; tentatively, D is TRBD2 (6 bases). CDR1 and CDR2 (germline): KGHDR, SFDVKD. The CDR3 sequence is 15 residues long. V lost 7 bases and J lost 7, with 18 bases in between. The CDR3 here is CATSPPAGLGGELFF. In DNA, the CDR3 is TGTGCCACCAGCCCTCCGGCGGGGTTGGGCGGGGAGCTGTTTTTT.

The rearrangement links TRBV6-4 to TRBJ2-1; D possibly uses TRBD1 or TRBD2 (5 bases each). Per the germline V gene, CDR1 is MRHNA and CDR2 is SNTAGT. The V end lost 0 bases, the J end lost 6 bases, and 15 bases lay between the germline ends. The CDR3 spans 16 residues. The CDR3 nucleotides read TGTGCCAGCAGTGACTCGGGGACGGGTCAATCCAATGAGCAGTTCTTC. Translated, it gives CASSDSGTGQSNEQFF.

The chain recombines TRBV6-1 with TRBJ1-5; a weak D match, TRBD1 (5 bases). This CDR3 is built from 15 residues. Trimming cost V 11 bases and J 3 bases, with 20 bases left between them. Germline V CDR1 and CDR2: MNHNS, SASEGT. CDR3 DNA sequence: TGTGCCGTTTCTCGGGGGGGGTTGGACAATCAGCCCCAGCATTTT. Translated: CAVSRGGLDNQPQHF.

CDR3 sequence: CAISGGVQETQYF. CDR3 sequence (DNA): TGTGCCATCAGTGGGGGGGTTCAAGAGACCCAGTACTTC. V and J are TRBV10-3 and TRBJ2-5, with a possible D match to TRBD2 (6 bases). The CDR3 contains 13 residues. The V gene lost 4 bases and the J gene lost 2 bases, with 8 bases spanning the gap. Germline loops: CDR1 ENHRY, CDR2 SYGVKD.

This chain links TRBV6-2 or TRBV6-3 with TRBJ2-2; D is unclear. Germline CDR1 MNHEY, CDR2 SVGEGT. The length of the CDR3 is 14 residues. Trimming removed 5 bases at V and 3 bases at J, with 10 bases between. CDR3 nucleotide sequence: TGTGCCAGCAGTCGGCAAGGGTACACCGGGGAGCTGTTTTTT. It codes for CASSRQGYTGELFF.

This chain joins TRBV11-2 and TRBJ2-1, with TRBD1 identical over 9 bases. J gave up 4 bases and V 5 bases, and 3 bases lay outside the gene matches. From germline, CDR1 is SGHAT and CDR2 FQNNGV. The CDR3 extends over 14 amino acids. The CDR3 protein is CASSLDRGYNEQFF. CDR3 in DNA: TGTGCCAGCAGCCTCGACAGGGGGTACAATGAGCAGTTCTTC.

This clonotype appeared a few times. The genes are TRBV20-1 and TRBJ2-3, with TRBD2 identical over 12 bases. CDR3 length: 15 amino acids. V dropped 7 bases and J dropped 6; count of bases not matched to a gene: 11. Looked up from germline, CDR1 is DFQATT and CDR2 is SNEGSKA (reference sequence). The CDR3 region is CSERGLAGGLDTQYF. CDR3 bases: TGCAGTGAGAGGGGGCTAGCGGGAGGGCTCGATACGCAGTATTTT.

This clonotype was seen many times. This sequence joins TRBV5-1 and TRBJ1-1; D unresolved. Trimming pared 0 bases from V and 0 bases from J, leaving 6 bases between. Looked up from germline, CDR1 is SGHRS and CDR2 is YFSETQ. The CDR3 extends over 14 amino acids. The CDR3 is CASSLEAVNTEAFF. CDR3 sequence (DNA): TGCGCCAGCAGCTTGGAGGCCGTGAACACTGAAGCTTTCTTT.

This rearrangement joins TRBV5-3 to TRBJ1-6; D not resolved. TRBV5-3 is placed among ORFs of uncertain function. The CDR3 length is 16 residues. V was pared by 7 bases and J by 2 bases, with 16 bases between. CDR3 residues: CARLGSQGTYNSPLHF. The CDR3 region has the DNA TGTGCCAGATTGGGCAGCCAAGGCACCTATAATTCACCCCTCCACTTT.

In this sample, this clonotype turned up a few times. The chain links TRBV5-1 to TRBJ1-4, with 7 bases fitting TRBD1. CDR1 and CDR2 (germline): SGHRS, YFSETQ. The CDR3 spans 14 residues. Unmatched junction bases numbered 7, after V lost 7 bases and J lost 4 bases. The CDR3 DNA follows: TGCGCCAGCCAGCGGGACAGTGGTAATGAAAAACTGTTTTTT. Translating it yields CASQRDSGNEKLFF.

The sample holds a few counts of this clonotype. It may be a read error: a sequence one base away is much more abundant. The chain carries TRBV12-3 or TRBV12-4 and TRBJ2-3, with D possibly matching TRBD2 (6 bases). CDR3 size: 14 residues. The CDR3 coding sequence is TGTGTCAGCCGCGGAGGGCAGGGAGACACGGCGCAGTATTTT. Its translation is CVSRGGQGDTAQYF.

This clonotype was detected ten times or more. The chain links TRBV6-1 to TRBJ1-2; 7 bases are shared with TRBD1. The CDR3 sequence is 13 residues long. CDR1 is MNHNS and CDR2 is SASEGT in the germline V gene. V trimming: 4 bases; J trimming: 8 bases; junction bases outside the gene matches: 7. CDR3 nucleotides: TGTGCCAGCAGTGTGTCGGGACAGCCGGGCTACACCTTC. Translated: CASSVSGQPGYTF.

This clonotype was counted at least ten times. The chain uses TRBV7-9 and TRBJ1-6; 7 bases map to TRBD1. This CDR3 is 15 amino acids long. Germline V CDR1 and CDR2: SEHNR, FQNEAQ (reference sequence). V shed 5 bases and J 5 bases; nucleotides not matched to a gene: 6. CDR3 in DNA: TGTGCCAGCAGCGAGGGACAGACTGATAATTCACCCCTCCACTTT. Protein: CASSEGQTDNSPLHF.

This chain uses TRBV20-1 with TRBJ1-5, with no clear D. Between the trimmed V and J ends, which lost 4 bases and 4 bases, there was a span of 14 bases. The CDR3 sequence is 14 residues long. In germline, CDR1 is DFQATT, CDR2 SNEGSKA (reference sequence). The CDR3 sequence: CSANPNLENQPQHF. The CDR3 DNA reads as TGCAGTGCTAATCCGAATCTGGAGAATCAGCCCCAGCATTTT.

A few counts support this clonotype. This chain connects TRBV7-9 to TRBJ2-2; the D gene could be TRBD1 or TRBD2 (6 bases each). With 2 bases removed from V and 6 bases from J, the gap between germline ends came to 10 bases. From germline, CDR1 is SEHNR and CDR2 FQNEAQ (reference sequence). The CDR3 has 14 residues. As DNA, the CDR3 is TGTGCCAGCAGCTTAAAGGGGGGCTCCGGGGAGCTGTTTTTT. Translation gives CASSLKGGSGELFF.

This clonotype was found a few times. The J gene is TRBJ1-5, the V gene TRBV6-5, with D possibly being TRBD1 (6 bases). There are 16 residues in the CDR3. Looked up from germline, CDR1 is MNHEY and CDR2 is SVGAGI. Trimming removed 0 bases from V and 0 bases from J, with 9 bases in between. DNA of the CDR3: TGTGCCAGCAGTTACTCGACAGGAGATAGCAATCAGCCCCAGCATTTT. This codes for CASSYSTGDSNQPQHF.

The CDR3 region has the DNA TGTGCCAGCAGTTCCAGGGCCCTTAGCACAGATACGCAGTATTTT. Translation: CASSSRALSTDTQYF. The genes are TRBV6-2 or TRBV6-3 and TRBJ2-3, with D maybe TRBD1 (5 bases). The CDR3 is made up of 15 amino acids. V lost 4 bases and J lost 0, with 11 bases in between. Germline-derived CDR1 and CDR2 are MNHEY and SVGEGT.

This clonotype was detected a few times. This sequence joins TRBV6-2 or TRBV6-3 and TRBJ2-7, with 7 bases lining up with TRBD1. V dropped 2 bases and J dropped 4; count of bases not matched to a gene: 23. Per germline, CDR1 MNHEY and CDR2 SVGEGT. The length of the CDR3 is 20 residues. CDR3 nucleotide sequence: TGTGCCAGCAGTTACACCGAACAGGGGACGGCTTCTGTCAGTATTTACGAGCAGTACTTC. It encodes CASSYTEQGTASVSIYEQYF.

A note on this clonotype: Mismatch with germline at one junction end may stem from a read error. This sequence joins TRBV20-1 and TRBJ1-5, with D tentatively TRBD1 (5 bases). CDR1 is DFQATT, CDR2 SNEGSKA, per germline (reference sequence). The CDR3 covers 13 residues. DNA for the CDR3: TGCAGTGCTCGAGACAGTCTCAATCAGCCCCAGCATTTT. Its protein product is CSARDSLNQPQHF.